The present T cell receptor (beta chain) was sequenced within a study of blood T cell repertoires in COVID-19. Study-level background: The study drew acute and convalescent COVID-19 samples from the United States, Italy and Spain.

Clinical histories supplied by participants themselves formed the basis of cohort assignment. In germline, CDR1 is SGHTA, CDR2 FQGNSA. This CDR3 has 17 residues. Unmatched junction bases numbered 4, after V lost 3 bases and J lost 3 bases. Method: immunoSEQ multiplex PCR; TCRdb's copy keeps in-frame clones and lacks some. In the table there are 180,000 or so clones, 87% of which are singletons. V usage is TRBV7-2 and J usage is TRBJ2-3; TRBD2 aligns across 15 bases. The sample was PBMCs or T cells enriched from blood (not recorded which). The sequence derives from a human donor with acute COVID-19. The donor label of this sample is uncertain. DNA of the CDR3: TGTGCCAGCAGCTTCCGGACTAGCGGGGGGGCAACAGATACGCAGTATTTT. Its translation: CASSFRTSGGATDTQYF.